This T cell receptor beta chain was obtained from a study of shared clonotypes between healthy human individuals. Overall study: Used for every donor were three CD4 naive, three CD4 memory, two CD8 naive and one CD8 memory plate.

Within Nashville, Tennessee resided all donors, each a Caucasian adult. The germline CDR1 and CDR2 sequences are MNHNS and SASEGT. The V end lost 2 bases, the J end lost 1 base, and 8 bases lay between the germline ends. The length of the CDR3 is 14 residues. TCRdb's table, derived via immunoSEQ multiplex PCR, lists solely in-frame clones and lacks some. The repertoire holds 500,000 or so clones, with around 95% as singletons. The sequenced material came from naive CD4+ T cells sorted from blood. Stated subset: CD45RA+ positively selected. The rearrangement joins TRBV6-1 to TRBJ1-1, with D unresolved. The TCR was taken from a woman in her 30s in good health. The CDR3 sequence is CASSERGRNTEAFF. The CDR3 DNA is TGTGCCAGCAGTGAACGAGGTCGGAACACTGAAGCTTTCTTT.